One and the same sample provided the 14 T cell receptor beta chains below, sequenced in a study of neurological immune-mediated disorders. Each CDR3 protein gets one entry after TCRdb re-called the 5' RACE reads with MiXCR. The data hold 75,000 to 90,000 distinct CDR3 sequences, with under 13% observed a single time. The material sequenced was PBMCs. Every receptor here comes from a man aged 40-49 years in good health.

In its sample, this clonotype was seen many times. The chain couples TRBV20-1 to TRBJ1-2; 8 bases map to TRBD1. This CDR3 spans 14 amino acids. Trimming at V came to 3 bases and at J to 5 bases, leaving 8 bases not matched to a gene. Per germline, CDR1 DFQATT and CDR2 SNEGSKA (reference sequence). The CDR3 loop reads CSASTSGTGYGYTF. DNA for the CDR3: TGCAGTGCTAGTACTTCCGGGACAGGATATGGCTACACCTTC.

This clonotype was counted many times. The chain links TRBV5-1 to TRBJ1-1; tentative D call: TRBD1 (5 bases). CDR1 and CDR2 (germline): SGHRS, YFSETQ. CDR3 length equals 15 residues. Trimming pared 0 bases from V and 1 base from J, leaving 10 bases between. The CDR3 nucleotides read TGCGCCAGCAGCTTGGCACCTGGGACGAACACTGAAGCTTTCTTT. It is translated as CASSLAPGTNTEAFF.

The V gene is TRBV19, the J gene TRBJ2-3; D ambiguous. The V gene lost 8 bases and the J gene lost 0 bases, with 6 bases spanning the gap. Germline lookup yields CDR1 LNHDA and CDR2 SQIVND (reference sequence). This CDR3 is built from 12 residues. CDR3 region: CASRQSTDTQYF. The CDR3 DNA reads TGTGCCAGTCGTCAGAGCACAGATACGCAGTATTTT. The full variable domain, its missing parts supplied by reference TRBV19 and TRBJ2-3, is DGGITQSPKYLFRKEGQNVTLSCEQNLNHDAMYWYRQDPGQGLRLIYYSQIVNDFQKGDIAEGYSVSREKKESFPLTVTSAQKNPTAFYLCASRQSTDTQYFGPGTRLTVL.

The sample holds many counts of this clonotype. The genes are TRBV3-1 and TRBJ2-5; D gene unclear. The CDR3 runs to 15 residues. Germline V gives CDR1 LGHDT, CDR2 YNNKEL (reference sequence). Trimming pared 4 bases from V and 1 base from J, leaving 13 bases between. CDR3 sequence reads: CASSRHPQVQETQYF. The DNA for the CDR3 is TGTGCCAGCAGCCGACACCCGCAGGTCCAAGAGACCCAGTACTTC.

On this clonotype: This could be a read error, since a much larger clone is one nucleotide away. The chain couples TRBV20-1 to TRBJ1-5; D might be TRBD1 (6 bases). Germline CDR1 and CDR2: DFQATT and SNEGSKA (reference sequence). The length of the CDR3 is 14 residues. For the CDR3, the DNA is TGCAGTGCTGAACAGGGTATGAGCAATCAGCCCCTGCATTTT. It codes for CSAEQGMSNQPLHF.

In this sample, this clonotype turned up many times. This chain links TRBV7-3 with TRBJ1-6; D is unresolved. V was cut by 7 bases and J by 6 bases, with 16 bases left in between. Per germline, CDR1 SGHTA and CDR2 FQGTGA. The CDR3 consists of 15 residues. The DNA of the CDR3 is TGTGCCAGCAATGGATCCTCCAACCCTAATTCACCCCTCCACTTT. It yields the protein CASNGSSNPNSPLHF.

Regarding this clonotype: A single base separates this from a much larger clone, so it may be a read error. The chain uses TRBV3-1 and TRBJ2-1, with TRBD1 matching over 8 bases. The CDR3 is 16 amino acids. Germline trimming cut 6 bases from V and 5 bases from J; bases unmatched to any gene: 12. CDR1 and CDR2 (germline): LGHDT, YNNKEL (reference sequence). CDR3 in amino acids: CASSPTGARWNNEQFF. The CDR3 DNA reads TGTGCCAGCAGTCCGACAGGGGCCCGCTGGAACAATGAGCAGTTCTTC.

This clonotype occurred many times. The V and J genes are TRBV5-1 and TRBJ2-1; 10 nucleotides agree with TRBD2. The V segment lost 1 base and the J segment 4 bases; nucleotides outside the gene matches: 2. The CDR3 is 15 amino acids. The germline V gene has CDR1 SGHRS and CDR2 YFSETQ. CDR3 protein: CASSLSSGGYNEQFF. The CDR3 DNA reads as TGCGCCAGCAGCTTGAGTAGCGGGGGGTACAATGAGCAGTTCTTC.

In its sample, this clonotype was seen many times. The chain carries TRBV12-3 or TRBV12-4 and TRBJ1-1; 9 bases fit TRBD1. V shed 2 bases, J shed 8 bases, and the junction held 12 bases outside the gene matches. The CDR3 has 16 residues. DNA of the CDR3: TGTGCCAGCAGTTTATACGTCGGGGACAGGGTCATGGAAGCTTTCTTT. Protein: CASSLYVGDRVMEAFF.

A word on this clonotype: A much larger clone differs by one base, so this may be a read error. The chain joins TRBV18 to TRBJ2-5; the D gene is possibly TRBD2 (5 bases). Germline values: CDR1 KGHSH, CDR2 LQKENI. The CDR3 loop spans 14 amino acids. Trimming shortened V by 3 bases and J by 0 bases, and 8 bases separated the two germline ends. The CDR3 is CASSPGEDQETQYF. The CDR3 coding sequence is TGTGCCAGCTCACCCGGGGAAGACCAAGAGACCCAGTACTTC.

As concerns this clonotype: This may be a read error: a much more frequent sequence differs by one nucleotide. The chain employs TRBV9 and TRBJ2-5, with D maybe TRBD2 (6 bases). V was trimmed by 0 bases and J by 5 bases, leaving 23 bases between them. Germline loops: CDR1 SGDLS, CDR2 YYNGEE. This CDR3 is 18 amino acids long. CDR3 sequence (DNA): TGTGCCAGCAGCGTAGGGACTAACGGGAGTGGTTACATCGAGACCCAGTACTTC. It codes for CASSVGTNGSGYIETQYF.

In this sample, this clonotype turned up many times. CDR3 in amino acids: CAISEGLGEKLFF. CDR3 nucleotide sequence: TGTGCCATCAGCGAGGGTTTAGGGGAAAAACTGTTTTTT. The chain recombines TRBV10-3 with TRBJ1-4; D gene ambiguous. With 6 bases removed from V and 8 bases from J, the gap between germline ends came to 13 bases. Germline CDR1 and CDR2: ENHRY and SYGVKD. The CDR3 spans 13 residues.

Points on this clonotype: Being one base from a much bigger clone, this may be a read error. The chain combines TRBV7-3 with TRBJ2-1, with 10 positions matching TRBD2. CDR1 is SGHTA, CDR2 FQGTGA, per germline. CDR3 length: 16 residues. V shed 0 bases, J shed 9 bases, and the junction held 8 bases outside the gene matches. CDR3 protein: CASSLTSGGTHFEQFF. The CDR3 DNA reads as TGTGCCAGCAGCTTAACTAGCGGGGGGACCCATTTTGAGCAGTTCTTC.

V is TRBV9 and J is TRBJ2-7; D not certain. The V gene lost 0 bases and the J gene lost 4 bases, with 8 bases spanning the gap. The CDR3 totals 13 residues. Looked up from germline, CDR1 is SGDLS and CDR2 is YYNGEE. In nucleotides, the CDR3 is TGTGCCAGCAGCGTAGCTACGGGTTACGAGCAGTACTTC. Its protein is CASSVATGYEQYF.